Each of the 2 T cell receptor beta chains below was sequenced from the same sample in a study of cytomegalovirus exposure and HLA in healthy donors. PCR involved 60 Vbeta and 13 Jbeta primers. Assay used: immunoSEQ multiplex PCR; TCRdb lists only in-frame clones, some missing. The sample contains 100,000 or so clones, approximately 84% of which appear only once. Input material: PBMCs. The receptors originated from a young man in good health and CMV-seronegative.

The rearrangement uses TRBV10-2 and TRBJ2-7, with 10 bases identical to TRBD2. The junction had 2 bases not matched to a gene; V was cut back by 5 bases and J by 7 bases. Germline loops: CDR1 WSHSY, CDR2 SAAADI. The CDR3 length is 12 residues. The DNA for the CDR3 is TGCGCCAGCAGTCTAGCGGGGGCGGAGCAGTACTTC. Residues: CASSLAGAEQYF.

The rearrangement uses TRBV5-1 and TRBJ2-7; 8 bases map to TRBD1. Germline V lookup: CDR1 SGHRS, CDR2 YFSETQ. V lost 0 bases, J lost 7 bases, and 9 bases stayed unmatched. The CDR3 loop spans 15 amino acids. CDR3 protein: CASSLAGGQGEEQYF. In DNA form, the CDR3 reads TGCGCCAGCAGCTTGGCCGGAGGACAGGGCGAAGAGCAGTACTTC.